This T cell receptor (beta chain) was observed in a study of a mutant IDH1 vaccine in newly diagnosed glioma. Looking at the study overall: Receipt of radiotherapy, temozolomide, or both preceded the study, and most received both.

As to this clone: Antigen: not known.

Germline loops: CDR1 SGHDT, CDR2 YYEEEE. The V gene lost 4 bases and the J gene lost 6 bases, with 16 bases spanning the gap. The CDR3 spans 15 residues. Time point denoted: baseline, week 1 (first vaccination visit). Sample treatment: pre-vaccination baseline after standard-of-care therapy. The study's findings and limits: Vaccination elicited immune responses in roughly 92% of patients.

This table comes from immunoSEQ multiplex PCR, and its TCRdb copy is limited to in-frame clones, with some not included. Of approximately 52,000 clones in the sample, 60% to 85% were seen once. The rearrangement links TRBV5-6 to TRBJ1-4; D remains unclear. This sequence was found in a woman aged 35 to 49 with glioma. This specimen consisted of PBMCs, obtained from a glioma patient treated with radiotherapy, temozolomide or both. For the CDR3, the DNA is TGTGCCAGCAGCGGCCAAAGGGCGCGGGATGAAAAACTGTTTTTT. It is translated as CASSGQRARDEKLFF.